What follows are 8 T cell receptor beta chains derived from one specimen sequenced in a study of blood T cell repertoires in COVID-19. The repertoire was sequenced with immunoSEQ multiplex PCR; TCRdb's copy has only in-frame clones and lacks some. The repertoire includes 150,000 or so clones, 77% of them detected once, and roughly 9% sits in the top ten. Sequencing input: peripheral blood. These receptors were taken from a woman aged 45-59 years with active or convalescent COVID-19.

The DNA for the CDR3 is TGTGCCTGGGGTGACGCGGGGGATGGCTACACCTTC. Protein: CAWGDAGDGYTF. The rearrangement joins TRBV30 to TRBJ1-2; maybe TRBD1 (5 bases). CDR3 size: 12 residues. Germline-derived CDR1 and CDR2 are GTSNPN and SVGIG (reference sequence). Trimming shortened V by 5 bases and J by 6 bases, and 13 bases separated the two germline ends.

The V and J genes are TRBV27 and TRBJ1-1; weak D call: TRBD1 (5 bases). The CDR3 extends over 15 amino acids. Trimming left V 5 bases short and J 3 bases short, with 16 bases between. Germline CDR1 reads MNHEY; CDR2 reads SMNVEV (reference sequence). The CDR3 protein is CASSATGIEDTEAFF. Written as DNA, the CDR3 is TGTGCCAGCAGTGCAACAGGCATCGAGGACACTGAAGCTTTCTTT.

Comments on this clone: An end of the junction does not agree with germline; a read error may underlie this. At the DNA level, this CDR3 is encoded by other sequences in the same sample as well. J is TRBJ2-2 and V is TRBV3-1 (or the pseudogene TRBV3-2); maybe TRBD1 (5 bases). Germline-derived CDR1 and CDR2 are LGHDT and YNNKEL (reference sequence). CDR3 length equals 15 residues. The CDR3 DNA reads TGTGCTAGCAGCCAAGATACAGGAATCCCCGGGGAGCTGTTTTTT. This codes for CASSQDTGIPGELFF.

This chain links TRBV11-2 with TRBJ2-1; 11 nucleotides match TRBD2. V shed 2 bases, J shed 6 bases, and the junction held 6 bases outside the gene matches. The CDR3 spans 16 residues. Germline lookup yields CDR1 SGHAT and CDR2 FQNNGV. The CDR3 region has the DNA TGTGCCAGCAGCTTATCCATAGCGGGAGGGCTCAATGAGCAGTTCTTC. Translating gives CASSLSIAGGLNEQFF.

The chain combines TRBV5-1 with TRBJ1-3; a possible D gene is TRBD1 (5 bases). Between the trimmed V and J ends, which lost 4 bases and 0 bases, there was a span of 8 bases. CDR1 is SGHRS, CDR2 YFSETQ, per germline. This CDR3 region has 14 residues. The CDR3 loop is CASSLGDSGNTIYF. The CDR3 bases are TGCGCCAGCAGCCTAGGGGACTCTGGAAACACCATATATTTT.

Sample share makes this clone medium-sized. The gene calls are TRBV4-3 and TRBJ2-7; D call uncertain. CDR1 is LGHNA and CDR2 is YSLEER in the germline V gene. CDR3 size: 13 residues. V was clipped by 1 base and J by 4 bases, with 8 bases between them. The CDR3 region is CASSQVLGYEQYF. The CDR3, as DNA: TGCGCCAGCAGCCAAGTCCTCGGTTACGAGCAGTACTTC.

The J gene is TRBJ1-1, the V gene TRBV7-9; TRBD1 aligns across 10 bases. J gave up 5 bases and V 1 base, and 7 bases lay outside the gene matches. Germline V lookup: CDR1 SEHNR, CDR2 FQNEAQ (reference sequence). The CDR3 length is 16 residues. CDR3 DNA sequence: TGTGCCAGCAGCTTAGTGGTGGGACAGGGGAGGACTGAAGCTTTCTTT. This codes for CASSLVVGQGRTEAFF.

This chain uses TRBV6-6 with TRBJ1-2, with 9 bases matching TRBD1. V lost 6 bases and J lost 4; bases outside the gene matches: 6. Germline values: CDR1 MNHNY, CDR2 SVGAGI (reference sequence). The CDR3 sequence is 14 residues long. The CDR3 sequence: CASRSGQGSYGYTF. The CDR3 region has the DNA TGTGCCAGCAGGAGTGGACAGGGGTCCTATGGCTACACCTTC.